Listed below are T cell receptor beta chains from one sample, sequenced in a study of technical replicates of blood from several donors. Assay used: immunoSEQ multiplex PCR; TCRdb lists only in-frame clones, some missing. The sample includes approximately 88,000 clones, about 94% of them seen just once. Input material: T cells isolated from PBMCs. The origin of the receptors is a human donor in good health. The CDR3 runs from the conserved cysteine through the conserved F or W. Each record gives: CDR3 protein, CDR3 DNA, V gene, CDR3 length, clone size, D gene, J gene. D genes are given only for firm matches. The size of a clone is reported for some rows only, either as once, few or many, or as a class for expanded clones.

CAIISGTYNEQFF,TGTGCCATCATCTCCGGGACCTACAATGAGCAGTTCTTC,TRBV10-3,13,NA,NA,TRBJ2-1
CASSLATLSEETQYF,TGCGCCAGCAGCTTGGCGACTCTTTCCGAAGAGACCCAGTACTTC,TRBV5-1,15,NA,NA,TRBJ2-5
CASERTGNTEAFF,TGTGCCAGCGAGAGGACAGGGAACACTGAAGCTTTCTTT,TRBV6-5,13,few,TRBD1,TRBJ1-1
CATWTGRDTEAFF,TGTGCCACCTGGACAGGGAGGGACACTGAAGCTTTCTTT,TRBV10-3,13,NA,TRBD1,TRBJ1-1
CATSRDTGSGETQYF,TGTGCCACCAGCAGAGACACAGGGTCAGGGGAGACCCAGTACTTC,TRBV15,15,NA,NA,TRBJ2-5
CASSFFSGEDTQYF,TGTGCCAGCAGCTTCTTTTCGGGGGAAGATACGCAGTATTTT,TRBV7-9,14,NA,NA,TRBJ2-3
CASPRPSGGSNNEQFF,TGTGCCAGCCCCCGTCCGAGCGGGGGGAGCAACAATGAGCAGTTCTTC,TRBV2,16,NA,TRBD2,TRBJ2-1
CASRRGLIGNEQFF,TGCGCCAGCAGGAGGGGACTGATCGGCAATGAGCAGTTCTTC,TRBV10-2,14,NA,NA,TRBJ2-1
CASRRTLLGELFF,TGTGCCAGCAGAAGGACATTACTCGGGGAGCTGTTTTTT,TRBV2,13,NA,NA,TRBJ2-2
CASSLEFPGLHNQPQHF,TGTGCCAGCAGCTTAGAATTTCCAGGGCTCCACAATCAGCCCCAGCATTTT,TRBV7-6,17,once,NA,TRBJ1-5
CASSLASGATNEKLFF,TGTGCCAGCAGCTTAGCTTCAGGGGCAACTAATGAAAAACTGTTTTTT,TRBV11-3,16,NA,NA,TRBJ1-4
CASSLGPSQYYF,TGTGCCAGCAGCTTAGGTCCAAGCCAATATTACTTC,TRBV7-2,12,once,NA,TRBJ2-4
CASSPERRASYSNQPQHF,TGTGCCAGTAGTCCAGAACGGAGGGCCAGCTATAGCAATCAGCCCCAGCATTTT,TRBV19,18,once,NA,TRBJ1-5
CASSSGADRVQGFF,TGCGCCAGCAGCTCGGGGGCCGACAGGGTACAGGGGTTCTTC,TRBV5-1,14,NA,NA,TRBJ2-1
CASSIEPVKNIQYF,TGTGCCAGTAGTATAGAGCCAGTTAAAAACATTCAGTACTTC,TRBV19,14,NA,NA,TRBJ2-4
CASSPSGGIEAGANVLTF,TGTGCCAGCAGCCCATCAGGGGGGATAGAGGCTGGGGCCAACGTCCTGACTTTC,TRBV11-3,18,NA,NA,TRBJ2-6
CASRPRGSSQTYEQYF,TGTGCCAGCAGACCCAGGGGGTCATCTCAGACCTACGAGCAGTACTTC,TRBV27,16,NA,TRBD1,TRBJ2-7
CAWNPGGGDGYTF,TGTGCCTGGAACCCAGGGGGCGGTGATGGCTACACCTTC,TRBV30,13,NA,TRBD1,TRBJ1-2
CASSSRLYTEAFF,TGTGCCAGCAGCTCTAGGTTGTACACTGAAGCTTTCTTT,TRBV11-3,13,NA,NA,TRBJ1-1
CASSLGQGANQPQHF,TGTGCCAGCAGCTTGGGACAGGGGGCGAACCAGCCCCAGCATTTT,TRBV7-9,15,NA,TRBD1,TRBJ1-5
CATSRDGTIGVDIQYF,TGTGCCACCAGCAGAGATGGAACAATCGGGGTCGACATTCAGTACTTC,TRBV15,16,NA,NA,TRBJ2-4
CASSSEFPVSGNTIYF,TGTGCCAGCAGCTCTGAATTCCCAGTCTCTGGAAACACCATATATTTT,TRBV7-9,16,NA,NA,TRBJ1-3
CSTKSQGYGYTF,TGCAGCACCAAGTCACAGGGATACGGCTACACCTTC,TRBV29-1,12,NA,NA,TRBJ1-2
CASSLGEGGNEKLFF,TGTGCCAGCAGCTTAGGAGAGGGCGGTAATGAAAAACTGTTTTTT,TRBV7-9,15,NA,NA,TRBJ1-4
CASSQGRVYGYTF,TGTGCCAGCAGCCAAGGCAGGGTTTATGGCTACACCTTC,TRBV14,13,NA,NA,TRBJ1-2
CASSVGADTSTDTQYF,TGTGCCAGCAGCGTAGGGGCAGACACTAGCACAGATACGCAGTATTTT,TRBV9,16,NA,NA,TRBJ2-3
CASSLPWTVHEQYF,TGCGCCAGCAGCCTCCCATGGACAGTCCACGAGCAGTACTTC,TRBV4-1,14,NA,NA,TRBJ2-7
CASSLTGAGGYTF,TGTGCCAGCAGTTTGACAGGGGCGGGGGGCTACACCTTC,TRBV6-5,13,NA,TRBD1,TRBJ1-2
CASSVGTGYNSPLHF,TGTGCCAGCAGCGTAGGGACAGGGTATAATTCACCCCTCCACTTT,TRBV9,15,once,TRBD1,TRBJ1-6
CASSVGMRNQETQYF,TGTGCCAGCAGCGTGGGTATGCGGAACCAAGAGACCCAGTACTTC,TRBV9,15,NA,NA,TRBJ2-5
CASSYDGATNEKLFF,TGTGCCAGCAGTTACGACGGGGCAACTAATGAAAAACTGTTTTTT,TRBV6-5,15,NA,NA,TRBJ1-4
CASSRLAGGQGEQFF,TGTGCCAGCAGCAGACTAGCGGGGGGCCAGGGTGAGCAGTTCTTC,TRBV11-2,15,NA,TRBD2,TRBJ2-1
CASSLAGHYNEQFF,TGCGCCAGCAGCTTAGCAGGGCACTACAATGAGCAGTTCTTC,TRBV5-1,14,NA,NA,TRBJ2-1
CASSQGENEKLFF,TGTGCCAGCTCCCAGGGGGAAAATGAAAAACTGTTTTTT,TRBV18,13,once,TRBD1,TRBJ1-4
CASSITGWDSNQPQHF,TGTGCCAGTAGTATAACAGGATGGGATAGCAATCAGCCCCAGCATTTT,TRBV19,16,NA,NA,TRBJ1-5
CASSLGAVAKNIQYF,TGCGCCAGCAGCCTGGGGGCAGTAGCCAAAAACATTCAGTACTTC,TRBV4-1,15,NA,NA,TRBJ2-4
CASSVRATYSTDTQYF,TGTGCCAGCAGCGTCAGGGCGACTTATAGCACAGATACGCAGTATTTT,TRBV9,16,NA,NA,TRBJ2-3
CASSSNQGSYTEAFF,TGTGCCAGCAGTTCTAACCAGGGGTCCTACACTGAAGCTTTCTTT,TRBV13,15,NA,NA,TRBJ1-1
CASSLKGPGRPHQPQHF,TGTGCCAGCAGTTTAAAGGGCCCGGGGAGGCCCCATCAGCCCCAGCATTTT,TRBV27,17,NA,NA,TRBJ1-5
CASSPILAGGYNEQFF,TGTGCCAGCTCACCAATCCTAGCGGGGGGTTACAATGAGCAGTTCTTC,TRBV18,16,once,TRBD2,TRBJ2-1
CASNDLPATYEQYF,TGTGCCAGCAATGACTTACCGGCGACTTACGAGCAGTACTTC,TRBV11-1,14,NA,NA,TRBJ2-7
CASSQDRRSYNEQFF,TGTGCCAGCAGCCAAGACAGGCGCTCCTACAATGAGCAGTTCTTC,TRBV4-2,15,NA,NA,TRBJ2-1
CASSRTSGSIGEQFF,TGTGCCAGCAGTAGGACTAGCGGGAGTATAGGTGAGCAGTTCTTC,TRBV2,15,NA,TRBD2,TRBJ2-1